This paragraph covers one T cell receptor (beta chain) sequence. From germline, CDR1 is LNHDA and CDR2 SQIVND (reference sequence). This CDR3 spans 13 amino acids. The ends lost 7 bases at V and 4 bases at J; junction bases unmatched: 3. Assay: immunoSEQ multiplex PCR; the TCRdb copy retains only in-frame clones and omits some. The repertoire holds about 150,000 clones, with about 80% as singletons. This entry comes from a study of blood T cell repertoires in COVID-19. Study details: PBMCs, B-cell-depleted T cells, or T cells were the source of the cDNA or gDNA that made up the material.

V and J are TRBV19 and TRBJ1-5, with 8 bases fitting TRBD1. Specimen: peripheral blood. This TCR derives from a woman older than 75 with acute or convalescent COVID-19. CDR3 amino acids: CASTGQANQPQHF. CDR3 nucleotides: TGTGCCAGTACGGGACAGGCGAATCAGCCCCAGCATTTT.